One and the same sample provided the 16 T cell receptor beta chains below, sequenced in a study of T cells expressing NK-cell markers. Reanalyzing the 5' RACE reads, TCRdb keeps one entry per CDR3 protein, without DNA. The repertoire table contains under 600,000 distinct CDR3 sequences. The specimen sequenced was blood T cells: a sorted CD56 or NKG2C T cell subset, CD4+ or CD8+ T cells, or bulk PBMC T cells (not recorded which). The receptor set was obtained from a woman in her forties or fifties in good health.

The chain combines TRBV10-1 with TRBJ1-2; there is no DNA to check the TCRdb D call of TRBD1. CDR1 is WNHNN, CDR2 SYGVQD, per germline (reference sequence). The CDR3 contains 14 residues. The CDR3 loop is CASSPGAPNYGYTF.

The gene calls are TRBV6-4 and TRBJ1-2; the D gene TCRdb calls, TRBD1, cannot be checked with no DNA. CDR1 MRHNA and CDR2 SNTAGT come from the germline V gene. The CDR3 runs 12 residues. Here the CDR3 reads CATWTGKIGYTF.

The chain links TRBV29-1 to TRBJ1-2; checking the TCRdb D call of TRBD1 is not possible without DNA. The CDR3 loop spans 13 amino acids. CDR1 is SQVTM and CDR2 is ANQGSEA in the germline V gene. CDR3 sequence: CSAAGTGDYGYTF.

V usage is TRBV29-1 and J usage is TRBJ2-2. The CDR3 is 13 amino acids. CDR1 SQVTM and CDR2 ANQGSEA come from the germline V gene. CDR3 loop: CSVGNRNTGELFF.

The chain recombines TRBV29-1 with TRBJ2-7. This CDR3 spans 12 amino acids. CDR1 is SQVTM and CDR2 is ANQGSEA in the germline V gene. The CDR3 is CSIRQGPYEQYF.

The rearrangement links TRBV5-1 to TRBJ1-1. From germline, CDR1 is SGHRS and CDR2 YFSETQ. The CDR3 contains 15 residues. CDR3: CASSLAGKAYTEAFF.

The V and J genes are TRBV5-6 and TRBJ2-5; TCRdb selects TRBD2, and the lack of DNA leaves this call unchecked. Per the germline V gene, CDR1 is SGHDT and CDR2 is YYEEEE. The CDR3 is 15 residues long. This CDR3 reads CASSSGAGGGETQYF.

The chain employs TRBV18 and TRBJ2-3. Germline V lookup: CDR1 KGHSH, CDR2 LQKENI. There are 14 residues in the CDR3. The CDR3 region is CASSPPSSTDTQYF.

The chain joins TRBV4-1 to TRBJ2-7; the D call of TRBD2 rests on TCRdb alone, since no DNA is present to check it. Germline-derived CDR1 and CDR2 are MGHRA and YSYEKL. The CDR3 sequence is 16 residues long. The CDR3 region is CASSQEGVLAGAEQYF.

This sequence joins TRBV20-1 and TRBJ2-7; the D call of TRBD1 rests on TCRdb alone, since no DNA is present to check it. The CDR3 is 14 amino acids. Germline CDR1 DFQATT, CDR2 SNEGSKA (reference sequence). This CDR3 reads CSASSQGRTYEQYF.

The chain employs TRBV5-1 and TRBJ2-1; TCRdb calls TRBD2, which cannot be checked without DNA. CDR3 size: 16 residues. The germline gives CDR1 SGHRS, CDR2 YFSETQ. Here the CDR3 reads CASSLKAGGTDNEQFF.

The CDR3 is CASSPDRGYNQPQHF. The rearrangement joins TRBV27 to TRBJ1-5; the D call from TCRdb, TRBD1, cannot be confirmed without DNA. The CDR3 runs 15 residues. Germline lookup yields CDR1 MNHEY and CDR2 SMNVEV (reference sequence).

The chain combines TRBV6-5 with TRBJ2-7; TCRdb's D gene call, TRBD2, goes unchecked for lack of DNA. The CDR3 consists of 14 residues. Germline lookup yields CDR1 MNHEY and CDR2 SVGAGI. The CDR3 is CATGGGTTPYEQYF.

V and J are TRBV4-2 and TRBJ2-1; the D call of TRBD2 rests on TCRdb alone, since no DNA is present to check it. CDR1 and CDR2 (germline): LGHNA, YNFKEQ. The CDR3 length is 17 residues. CDR3 amino acids: CASSLPGGSGSRNEQFF.

The V call is TRBV12-3 or TRBV12-4, the J call TRBJ2-3; TCRdb selects TRBD2, and the lack of DNA leaves this call unchecked. The length of the CDR3 is 14 residues. CDR3 residues: CASSFGGGGDTQYF.

The V gene is TRBV5-1, the J gene TRBJ2-7; TCRdb's D call of TRBD1 is untestable without DNA. The germline gives CDR1 SGHRS, CDR2 YFSETQ. This CDR3 has 15 residues. CDR3 loop: CASSPSGRATREQYF. Using reference TRBV5-1 and TRBJ2-7 for the parts outside the CDR3, the full variable domain is KAGVTQTPRYLIKTRGQQVTLSCSPISGHRSVSWYQQTPGQGLQFLFEYFSETQRNKGNFPGRFSGRQFSNSRSEMNVSTLELGDSALYLCASSPSGRATREQYFGPGTRLTVT.